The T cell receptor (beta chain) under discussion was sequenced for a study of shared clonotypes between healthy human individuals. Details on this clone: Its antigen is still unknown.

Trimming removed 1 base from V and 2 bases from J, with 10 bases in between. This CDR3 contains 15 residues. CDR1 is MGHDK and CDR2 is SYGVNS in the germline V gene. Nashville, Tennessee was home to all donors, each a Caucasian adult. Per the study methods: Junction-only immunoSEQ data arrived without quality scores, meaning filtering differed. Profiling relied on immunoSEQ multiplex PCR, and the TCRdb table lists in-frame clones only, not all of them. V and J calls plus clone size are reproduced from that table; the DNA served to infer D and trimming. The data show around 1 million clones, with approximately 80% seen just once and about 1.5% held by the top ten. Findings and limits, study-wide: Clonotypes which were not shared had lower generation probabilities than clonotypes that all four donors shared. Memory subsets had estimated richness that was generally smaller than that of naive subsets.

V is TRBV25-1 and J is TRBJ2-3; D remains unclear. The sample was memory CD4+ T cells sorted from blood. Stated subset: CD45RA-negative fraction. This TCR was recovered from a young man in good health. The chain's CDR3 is CASSELERFTDTQYF. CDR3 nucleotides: TGTGCCAGCAGTGAATTGGAGAGATTCACAGATACGCAGTATTTT.